The 28 T cell receptor beta chains given below trace back to one sample, sequenced in a study of cytomegalovirus exposure and HLA in healthy donors. Primers for the PCR totalled 60 Vbeta and 13 Jbeta. Profiling relied on immunoSEQ multiplex PCR, and the TCRdb table lists in-frame clones only, not all of them. Of 180,000 or so clones in the sample, roughly 75% were seen once. Input material: PBMCs. These receptors came from a woman aged 40-49 years in good health and CMV-seropositive.

The chain recombines TRBV2 with TRBJ2-7; weak D call: TRBD2 (5 bases). CDR3 length equals 12 residues. V was cut by 7 bases and J by 3 bases, with 10 bases left in between. CDR1 is SNHLY and CDR2 is FYNNEI in the germline V gene. This CDR3 reads CASKWGVYEQYF. As DNA, the CDR3 is TGTGCCAGCAAATGGGGAGTCTACGAGCAGTACTTC.

This chain connects TRBV6-5 to TRBJ2-7, with D maybe TRBD1 (5 bases). CDR1 is MNHEY, CDR2 SVGAGI, per germline. V lost 6 bases and J lost 9, with 18 bases in between. The CDR3 totals 13 residues. CDR3 sequence reads: CASRPAETRAQYF. The DNA of the CDR3 is TGTGCCAGCAGGCCCGCGGAGACCAGGGCGCAGTACTTC.

The chain carries TRBV11-3 and TRBJ2-4; D perhaps matches TRBD1 (7 bases). The ends were cut back, 5 bases at V and 8 bases at J, with 16 bases in the middle. Germline-derived CDR1 and CDR2 are SGHNT and YENEEA. The CDR3 covers 14 residues. The CDR3 loop reads CASSHDRAGYIQYF. The CDR3 region has the DNA TGTGCCAGCAGCCACGACAGGGCGGGGTACATTCAGTACTTC.

This rearrangement joins TRBV7-8 to TRBJ1-2, with D possibly matching TRBD1 (6 bases). Germline CDR1 SGHVS, CDR2 FQNEAQ. The V end lost 1 base, the J end lost 11 bases, and 11 bases lay between the germline ends. The length of the CDR3 is 12 residues. The CDR3 protein is CASSLDGTKYTF. CDR3 bases: TGTGCCAGCAGCTTAGATGGGACAAAGTACACCTTC.

The gene calls are TRBV4-3 and TRBJ2-2; TRBD1 might be the D (6 bases). The CDR3 covers 14 residues. The germline V gene encodes CDR1 LGHNA and CDR2 YSLEER. V was clipped by 0 bases and J by 7 bases, with 9 bases between them. CDR3 bases: TGCGCCAGCAGCCAAGAATCAGGGGTCGGGGAGCTGTTTTTT. Its protein is CASSQESGVGELFF.

The chain carries TRBV11-2 and TRBJ2-5, with D perhaps matching TRBD1 (6 bases). Trimming took 6 bases from V and 5 from J, leaving 19 bases between them. The V gene's germline CDR1 is SGHAT and CDR2 FQNNGV. The CDR3 spans 15 residues. In nucleotides, the CDR3 is TGTGCCAGCAGTCGATACGGGACATCGGGGGAGACCCAGTACTTC. Amino acids: CASSRYGTSGETQYF.

The chain is built from TRBV28 and TRBJ1-5, with D hard to call. CDR1 is MDHEN, CDR2 SYDVKM, per germline. Trimming pared 5 bases from V and 1 base from J, leaving 3 bases between. This CDR3 has 12 amino acids. CDR3 protein: CASSGSNQPQHF. As DNA, the CDR3 is TGTGCCAGCAGTGGCAGCAATCAGCCCCAGCATTTT.

J is TRBJ1-1 and V is TRBV28, with 11 bases that match TRBD1. Germline lookup yields CDR1 MDHEN and CDR2 SYDVKM. The CDR3 spans 16 residues. Germline trimming cut 6 bases from V and 6 bases from J; bases unmatched to any gene: 12. In DNA, the CDR3 is TGTGCCAGCAGGACCTTCTGGACAGGGGGCGTTTCTGAAGCTTTCTTT. It yields the protein CASRTFWTGGVSEAFF.

J is TRBJ2-5 and V is TRBV20-1; possible D gene TRBD1, 6 bases. The CDR3 covers 11 residues. In germline, CDR1 is DFQATT, CDR2 SNEGSKA (reference sequence). The CDR3 loop is CSGQHQETQYF. As DNA, the CDR3 is TGCAGCGGACAGCACCAAGAGACCCAGTACTTC.

V is TRBV6-6 and J is TRBJ1-5; D ambiguous. This CDR3 spans 14 amino acids. The germline CDR1 and CDR2 sequences are MNHNY and SVGAGI (reference sequence). Trimming took off 2 bases at V and 3 bases at J, with 8 bases between the two ends. In nucleotides, the CDR3 is TGTGCCAGCAGTTACGGCACAGCCAATCAGCCCCAGCATTTT. Protein product: CASSYGTANQPQHF.

The chain is built from TRBV28 and TRBJ1-1; no reliable D call. Germline loops: CDR1 MDHEN, CDR2 SYDVKM. V was shortened by 6 bases and J by 0 bases, with 23 bases between the two germline ends. The CDR3 extends over 18 amino acids. CDR3 coding DNA: TGTGCCAGCAGCCTTCCCGACGGGCGGGGAACATTGAACACTGAAGCTTTCTTT. Translating it yields CASSLPDGRGTLNTEAFF.

The rearrangement links TRBV6-5 to TRBJ2-7, with TRBD1 as a possible D gene (6 bases). Per the germline V gene, CDR1 is MNHEY and CDR2 is SVGAGI. V was clipped by 0 bases and J by 0 bases, with 9 bases between them. There are 15 residues in the CDR3. CDR3 sequence reads: CASSYSGTLSYEQYF. For the CDR3, the DNA is TGTGCCAGCAGTTACTCCGGGACACTCTCCTACGAGCAGTACTTC.

This clone was counted only a few times. The rearrangement links TRBV5-1 to TRBJ2-3; 11 positions match TRBD2. CDR1 is SGHRS and CDR2 is YFSETQ in the germline V gene. The CDR3 loop spans 16 amino acids. Germline trimming cut 4 bases from V and 3 bases from J; bases unmatched to any gene: 7. CDR3 sequence reads: CASSALLAGATDTQYF. The CDR3 DNA sequence: TGCGCCAGCAGCGCGCTACTAGCGGGAGCAACAGATACGCAGTATTTT.

The V and J genes are TRBV7-2 and TRBJ1-2; D is unclear. Germline CDR1 is SGHTA and CDR2 is FQGNSA. Trimming pared 5 bases from V and 2 bases from J, leaving 18 bases between. The CDR3 is 16 residues long. CDR3 DNA sequence: TGTGCCAGCAGCCTCGTGGGCCCCCGGAAGAACTATGGCTACACCTTC. It codes for CASSLVGPRKNYGYTF.

This chain uses TRBV7-8 with TRBJ2-7; TRBD2 matches 8 bases. After removal of 5 bases from V and 2 bases from J, the junction contained 8 bases not matched to a gene. CDR1 and CDR2 from the germline V gene are SGHVS and FQNEAQ. This CDR3 region has 15 residues. The CDR3, as DNA: TGTGCCAGCAGCCCAGGACTAGCTGCCACCTACGAGCAGTACTTC. This codes for CASSPGLAATYEQYF.

This clone has only one observation. This chain links TRBV18 with TRBJ2-7, with 9 bases fitting TRBD1. The CDR3 totals 14 residues. CDR1 and CDR2 (germline): KGHSH, LQKENI. Trimming at V came to 5 bases and at J to 5 bases, leaving 7 bases not matched to a gene. The CDR3 nucleotides read TGTGCCAGCTCAGGCGGGACAGGGCGACACGAGCAGTACTTC. It is translated as CASSGGTGRHEQYF.

This chain links TRBV21-1 with TRBJ2-7; TRBD2 reflects the table's D call only, with no check against the DNA. TRBV21-1 is a listed pseudogene. The CDR3 is 14 amino acids. The CDR3 is CASSSGLTSYEQYF. The CDR3 coding sequence is TGTGCCAGCAGCTCGGGACTCACATCCTACGAGCAGTACTTC.

This clone has a handful of counts. This chain joins TRBV11-2 and TRBJ2-1, with TRBD2 identical over 7 bases. The CDR3 runs to 16 residues. Germline V gene lookup returns CDR1 SGHAT and CDR2 FQNNGV. J was trimmed by 5 bases and V by 4 bases; bases with no gene match: 11. The CDR3 nucleotides are TGTGCCAGCAGCTCGACGAGGCTAGCGGTAAACAATGAGCAGTTCTTC. Encoded protein: CASSSTRLAVNNEQFF.

This chain uses TRBV7-3 with TRBJ1-1, with D perhaps matching TRBD1 (5 bases). Germline lookup yields CDR1 SGHTA and CDR2 FQGTGA. The V end lost 1 base, the J end lost 7 bases, and 10 bases lay between the germline ends. The CDR3 is 13 amino acids. CDR3 DNA: TGTGCCAGCAGCTTAAGGCCCAGGGATGAAGCTTTCTTT. It specifies CASSLRPRDEAFF.

The V gene is TRBV28, the J gene TRBJ1-5; D not resolved. This CDR3 has 15 amino acids. Germline V gene sequence: CDR1 MDHEN, CDR2 SYDVKM. Trimming cost V 2 bases and J 0 bases, with 8 bases left between them. The CDR3 nucleotides read TGTGCCAGCAGTTTAGCAGACTTTAGCAATCAGCCCCAGCATTTT. This translates into CASSLADFSNQPQHF.

The V gene is TRBV18, the J gene TRBJ1-3; D gene ambiguous. The V gene lost 1 base and the J gene lost 1 base, with 11 bases spanning the gap. Germline values: CDR1 KGHSH, CDR2 LQKENI. The CDR3 has 16 residues. CDR3 DNA: TGTGCCAGCTCACCACTAGACATATTTTCTGGAAACACCATATATTTT. Encoded protein: CASSPLDIFSGNTIYF.

The rearrangement links TRBV11-2 to TRBJ2-7, with a tentative D call TRBD2 (7 bases). CDR1 and CDR2 (germline): SGHAT, FQNNGV. V was clipped by 5 bases and J by 5 bases, with 16 bases between them. This CDR3 has 14 residues. The CDR3 here is CASSPRGGRDEQYF. The DNA of the CDR3 is TGTGCCAGCAGCCCGCGAGGGGGGAGGGACGAGCAGTACTTC.

The V call is TRBV5-1, the J call TRBJ2-7; D unresolved. Germline V gene sequence: CDR1 SGHRS, CDR2 YFSETQ. The V end lost 0 bases, the J end lost 0 bases, and 10 bases lay between the germline ends. CDR3 length: 15 amino acids. CDR3 protein: CASSLESQASYEQYF. The CDR3 DNA reads as TGCGCCAGCAGCTTGGAGTCGCAGGCCTCCTACGAGCAGTACTTC.

The chain has TRBV29-1 and TRBJ1-2; 8 positions agree with TRBD1. The CDR3 is 15 residues long. The germline gives CDR1 SQVTM, CDR2 ANQGSEA. The V segment lost 6 bases and the J segment 5 bases; nucleotides outside the gene matches: 14. The CDR3 is CSVRTGLLPFYGYTF. DNA of the CDR3: TGCAGCGTCAGGACAGGGTTACTACCTTTTTATGGCTACACCTTC.

This chain uses TRBV11-2 with TRBJ2-1; 10 nucleotides line up with TRBD2. The junction had 4 bases not matched to a gene; V was cut back by 3 bases and J by 14 bases. Germline V gives CDR1 SGHAT, CDR2 FQNNGV. CDR3 length: 12 residues. CDR3 nucleotides: TGTGCCAGCAGCTTCCTAGCGGGAGAGAAGTTCTTC. It codes for CASSFLAGEKFF.

V usage is TRBV28 and J usage is TRBJ2-3; 8 nucleotides line up with TRBD1. Germline-derived CDR1 and CDR2 are MDHEN and SYDVKM. This CDR3 is 16 amino acids long. Trimming removed 6 bases from V and 6 bases from J; junction bases left unmatched: 14. The CDR3 reads CASSQLVTGVSDTQYF. CDR3 sequence (DNA): TGTGCCAGCAGCCAACTGGTGACAGGGGTGTCCGATACGCAGTATTTT.

This clone appeared a few times. The chain employs TRBV4-1 and TRBJ2-3; 11 nucleotides line up with TRBD2. From germline, CDR1 is MGHRA and CDR2 YSYEKL. Unmatched junction bases numbered 4, after V lost 0 bases and J lost 5 bases. The length of the CDR3 is 16 residues. The CDR3 spells CASSQELAGVLDTQYF. In nucleotides, the CDR3 is TGCGCCAGCAGCCAAGAACTAGCGGGAGTTTTAGATACGCAGTATTTT.

This clone has just a few counts. The genes are TRBV27 and TRBJ2-2; TRBD1 might be the D (5 bases). This CDR3 region has 14 residues. Germline V gene sequence: CDR1 MNHEY, CDR2 SMNVEV (reference sequence). V was cut by 6 bases and J by 2 bases, with 10 bases left in between. This chain's CDR3 is CASRYQGNTGELFF. The CDR3 bases are TGTGCCAGCAGATACCAGGGAAACACCGGGGAGCTGTTTTTT.